A selection of T cell receptor beta chains follows, all from one sample in a study of blood T cell repertoires in COVID-19. The repertoire was sequenced with immunoSEQ multiplex PCR; TCRdb's copy has only in-frame clones and lacks some. Here the sample spans about 240,000 clones, around 87% being singletons. Sequencing used peripheral blood. All receptors come from a woman aged 70-85 years with active or convalescent COVID-19. Each CDR3 is given with its conserved first and last residue. A D gene is named only where the DNA matches it firmly. Where a row states a size, it is once, few, many or the class of an expanded clone; other rows omit it.

j_call v_call clone_size d_call cdr3_length cdr3_nt cdr3_aa
TRBJ1-2 TRBV24-1 few - 13 TGTGCCACCAGTGAGGCAGAGGACTATGGCTACACCTTC CATSEAEDYGYTF
TRBJ2-5 TRBV6-6 - - 14 TGTGCCAGCAGTTCCTTCAGGGTAGAAGAGACCCAGTACTTC CASSSFRVEETQYF
TRBJ1-4 TRBV18 - - 15 TGTGCCAGCTCACCATGGGGCAGGGCGGACGCGGAACTGTTTTTT CASSPWGRADAELFF
TRBJ2-5 TRBV13 - TRBD1 16 TGTGCCAGCAGCAACCTTCACGAGACAGGGGGAGAGACCCAGTACTTC CASSNLHETGGETQYF
TRBJ2-2 TRBV3-1/TRBV3-2 - - 14 TGTGCCAGCAGCCAAAATCTGAACACCGGGGAGCTGTTTTTT CASSQNLNTGELFF
TRBJ1-3 TRBV18 - - 16 TGTGCCAGCTCACTTGATCAGGGCCCCTCTGGAAACACCATATATTTT CASSLDQGPSGNTIYF
TRBJ1-2 TRBV11-2 - - 13 TGTGCCAGCAGCTTAGGGGCAGGTTATGGCTACACCTTC CASSLGAGYGYTF
TRBJ2-7 TRBV19 - TRBD2 15 TGTGCCAGTAGTCAAAGACTAGCGGCTACCTACGAGCAGTACTTC CASSQRLAATYEQYF
TRBJ2-1 TRBV9 - TRBD2 15 TGTGCCAGCAGCCCAGGTAGCGGGAATTACAATGAGCAGTTCTTC CASSPGSGNYNEQFF
TRBJ1-2 TRBV5-1 once TRBD1 14 TGCGCCAGCAGCCCCGGGACAGCGCTCTGGGGCTACACCTTC CASSPGTALWGYTF
TRBJ2-7 TRBV6-6 - TRBD1 13 TGTGCCAGCAGTTACCTGACAGGGGATGAGCAGTACTTC CASSYLTGDEQYF
TRBJ1-2 TRBV7-2 - - 13 TGTGCCAGCAGCTCACCAGGGGACTATGGCTACACCTTC CASSSPGDYGYTF
TRBJ1-4 TRBV7-9 - - 12 TGTGCCAGCAGCGCTACCGATCGGAAACTGTTTTTT CASSATDRKLFF
TRBJ1-2 TRBV14 - - 12 TGTGCCAGCAGCCAAGGGACTTATGGCTACACCTTC CASSQGTYGYTF
TRBJ1-4 TRBV29-1 - - 11 TGCAGCGTTGAGCAGGATGAAAAACTGTTTTTT CSVEQDEKLFF
TRBJ2-1 TRBV6-5 - - 12 TGTGCCAGCAGCCCCGGTAACAATGAGCAGTTCTTC CASSPGNNEQFF
TRBJ1-2 TRBV5-6 - TRBD1 17 TGTGCCAGCAGCTTATGGGACAGCTCCTCTCTTTTTTATGGCTACACCTTC CASSLWDSSSLFYGYTF
TRBJ2-1 TRBV5-8 - TRBD2 15 TGTGCCAGCAGCTTCGGGGGGAGCTCCTACAATGAGCAGTTCTTC CASSFGGSSYNEQFF
TRBJ1-4 TRBV7-9 - - 14 TGTGCCAGCAGATCAGGGGCTTCTAATGAAAAACTGTTTTTT CASRSGASNEKLFF
TRBJ1-1 TRBV25-1 - - 15 TGTGCCAGCAGCCCCTTGGGACAAAAGAACACTGAAGCTTTCTTT CASSPLGQKNTEAFF
TRBJ1-1 TRBV7-8 - TRBD1 17 TGTGCCAGCAGCTTAGGGGGGCCAGGGGGAGGATACACTGAAGCTTTCTTT CASSLGGPGGGYTEAFF
TRBJ1-1 TRBV19 - - 14 TGTGCCAGTAGAAACCGAGTGTCGAACACTGAAGCTTTCTTT CASRNRVSNTEAFF
TRBJ1-1 TRBV29-1 few TRBD1 14 TGCAGCGCTGGGACAGGGAGGGGGGTCACTGAAGCTTTCTTT CSAGTGRGVTEAFF
TRBJ1-5 TRBV7-8 - - 13 TGTGCCAGCAGCCTACAGGGATATCAGCCCCAGCATTTT CASSLQGYQPQHF
TRBJ1-5 TRBV25-1 - - 13 TGTGCCAGCAGTTTCGGGTCCAATCAGCCCCAGCATTTT CASSFGSNQPQHF
TRBJ1-5 TRBV11-2 - - 14 TGTGCCAGCAGTACGTGGAGTAGCAATCAGCCCCAGCATTTT CASSTWSSNQPQHF
TRBJ1-2 TRBV4-3 once TRBD1 16 TGCGCCAGCAGCCAAGACAGACAGGGGGGTTTGTATGGCTACACCTTC CASSQDRQGGLYGYTF
TRBJ1-1 TRBV10-1 - TRBD1 13 TGCGCCAGCAGCTTTCCGGGACAGGCGGAAGCTTTCTTT CASSFPGQAEAFF
TRBJ2-6 TRBV5-1 - TRBD1 17 TGCGCCAGCAGCCCAAGGGCAGGGGGCGCCGGCGCCAACGTCCTGACTTTC CASSPRAGGAGANVLTF
TRBJ2-1 TRBV5-1 - TRBD2 14 TGCGCCAGCAGCTTGGGGAGGAGCGGGGGCGAGCAGTTCTTC CASSLGRSGGEQFF
TRBJ1-2 TRBV7-9 - - 15 TGTGCCAGCAGCAGTCGAGGCAGGGGACACTATGGCTACACCTTC CASSSRGRGHYGYTF
TRBJ2-1 TRBV19 - - 13 TGTGCCAGTAGTATAACAACAGGGTATGAGCAGTTCTTC CASSITTGYEQFF
TRBJ2-1 TRBV5-6 - - 14 TGTGCCAGCAGCTCTATCTATGGGGGGAATGAGCAGTTCTTC CASSSIYGGNEQFF
TRBJ1-5 TRBV7-3 - - 14 TGTGCCATCCGCCGCCGGAAGGGGCATCAGCCCCAGCATTTT CAIRRRKGHQPQHF
TRBJ1-6 TRBV4-1 - - 17 TGCGCCAGCAGCCAAGTAGATCTGAGCTCCTATAATTCACCCCTCCACTTT CASSQVDLSSYNSPLHF
TRBJ1-2 TRBV5-1 - - 14 TGCGCCAGCAGCCCGCTAGGAGGAAACTATGGCTACACCTTC CASSPLGGNYGYTF
TRBJ2-7 TRBV20-1 - TRBD1 15 TGCAGTGCTAGTGGTTTTGGGACAGCCGTCTACGAGCAGTACTTC CSASGFGTAVYEQYF
TRBJ2-2 TRBV3-1/TRBV3-2 once TRBD1 19 TGTGCCAGCAGCGTCGCCGGGCGACAGGGGTCGACGGGGACCGGGGAGCTGTTTTTT CASSVAGRQGSTGTGELFF
TRBJ2-1 TRBV6-4 once - 14 TGTGCCAGCAGTGTTAAGAGGTCCTACAATGAGCAGTTCTTC CASSVKRSYNEQFF
TRBJ2-2 TRBV5-1 - - 17 TGCGCCAGCAGCCGCGGGGTCGGGCCAACGGGTACCGGGGAGCTGTTTTTT CASSRGVGPTGTGELFF
TRBJ1-2 TRBV4-1 - TRBD1 16 TGCGCCAGCAGCCAAGATGACCTACAGGGGGCCGGTGGCTACACCTTC CASSQDDLQGAGGYTF
TRBJ1-6 TRBV4-3 - TRBD1 14 TGCGCCAGCAGCCAAGAGACAGGGAATTCACCCCTCCACTTT CASSQETGNSPLHF
TRBJ1-2 TRBV7-9 - - 13 TGTGCCAGCAGCTTCTCCGAGCAGGAAGGCTACACCTTC CASSFSEQEGYTF
TRBJ1-5 TRBV9 - - 15 TGTGCCAGCAGCGTAGGAGAGGGCCGGGGGCAGCCCCAGCATTTT CASSVGEGRGQPQHF
TRBJ1-2 TRBV4-1 - - 14 TGCGCCAGCAGCCAACCCGGACAGACGATAGGCTACACCTTC CASSQPGQTIGYTF
TRBJ1-4 TRBV7-9 - - 14 TGTGCCAGCAGCTTCGGGGTGGGTCATGAAAAACTGTTTTTT CASSFGVGHEKLFF
TRBJ2-3 TRBV10-3 once TRBD2 19 TGTGCCATCAGTGGTACCGACCTTCTAGCGGGGGCTAGCACAGATACGCAGTATTTT CAISGTDLLAGASTDTQYF
TRBJ2-3 TRBV10-1 - TRBD1 13 TGCGCCAGCAGTAGGACAGGGACAGATACGCAGTATTTT CASSRTGTDTQYF
TRBJ1-1 TRBV7-2 - TRBD1 15 TGTGCCAGCAGCCCCCAGGGGGGATTGAACACTGAAGCTTTCTTT CASSPQGGLNTEAFF
TRBJ1-1 TRBV5-5 - - 14 TGTGCCAGCAGCTTGAGTACAGCTCCCACTGAAGCTTTCTTT CASSLSTAPTEAFF
TRBJ2-5 TRBV19 - TRBD2 14 TGTGCCAGTAGAAGCGGGGGGGCACGAGAGACCCAGTACTTC CASRSGGARETQYF
TRBJ1-4 TRBV5-1 - TRBD1 15 TGCGCCAGCAGCTTGGCGACAGGGGCTAATGAAAAACTGTTTTTT CASSLATGANEKLFF
TRBJ2-5 TRBV11-2 - TRBD1 16 TGTGCCAGCAGCCCTGGGGACCGACAGGGAGAAGAGACCCAGTACTTC CASSPGDRQGEETQYF
TRBJ2-5 TRBV5-1 - TRBD2 18 TGCGCCAGCAGCTTGATCCCCGGGGGGGGTGTTTACCAAGAGACCCAGTACTTC CASSLIPGGGVYQETQYF